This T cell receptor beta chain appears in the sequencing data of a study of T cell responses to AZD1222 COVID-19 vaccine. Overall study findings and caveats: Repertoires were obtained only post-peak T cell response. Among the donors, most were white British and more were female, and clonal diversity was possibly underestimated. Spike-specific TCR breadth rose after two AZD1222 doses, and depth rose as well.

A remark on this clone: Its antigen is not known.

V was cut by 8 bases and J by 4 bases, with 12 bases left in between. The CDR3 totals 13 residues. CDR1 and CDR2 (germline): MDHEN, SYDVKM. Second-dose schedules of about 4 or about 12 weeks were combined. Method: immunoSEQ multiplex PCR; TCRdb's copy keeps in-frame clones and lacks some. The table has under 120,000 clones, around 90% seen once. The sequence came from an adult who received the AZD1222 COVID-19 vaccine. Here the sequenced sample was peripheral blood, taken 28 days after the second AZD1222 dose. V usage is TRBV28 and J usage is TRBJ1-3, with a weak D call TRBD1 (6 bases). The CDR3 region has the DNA TGTGCCAGCGAGAGACAGGCGGGAAACACCATATATTTT. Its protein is CASERQAGNTIYF.